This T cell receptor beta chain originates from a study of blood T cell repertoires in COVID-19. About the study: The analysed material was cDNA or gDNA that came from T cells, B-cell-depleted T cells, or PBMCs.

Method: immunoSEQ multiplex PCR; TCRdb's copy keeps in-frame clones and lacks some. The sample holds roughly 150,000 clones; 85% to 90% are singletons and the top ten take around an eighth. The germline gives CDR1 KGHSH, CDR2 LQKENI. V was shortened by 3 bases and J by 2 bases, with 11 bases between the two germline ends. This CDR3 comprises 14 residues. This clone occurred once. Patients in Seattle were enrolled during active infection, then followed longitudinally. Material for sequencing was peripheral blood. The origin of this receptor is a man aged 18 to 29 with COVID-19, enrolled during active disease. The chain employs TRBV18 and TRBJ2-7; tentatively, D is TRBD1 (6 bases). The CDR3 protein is CASSPETGPYEQYF. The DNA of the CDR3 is TGTGCCAGCTCACCGGAGACAGGCCCCTACGAGCAGTACTTC.